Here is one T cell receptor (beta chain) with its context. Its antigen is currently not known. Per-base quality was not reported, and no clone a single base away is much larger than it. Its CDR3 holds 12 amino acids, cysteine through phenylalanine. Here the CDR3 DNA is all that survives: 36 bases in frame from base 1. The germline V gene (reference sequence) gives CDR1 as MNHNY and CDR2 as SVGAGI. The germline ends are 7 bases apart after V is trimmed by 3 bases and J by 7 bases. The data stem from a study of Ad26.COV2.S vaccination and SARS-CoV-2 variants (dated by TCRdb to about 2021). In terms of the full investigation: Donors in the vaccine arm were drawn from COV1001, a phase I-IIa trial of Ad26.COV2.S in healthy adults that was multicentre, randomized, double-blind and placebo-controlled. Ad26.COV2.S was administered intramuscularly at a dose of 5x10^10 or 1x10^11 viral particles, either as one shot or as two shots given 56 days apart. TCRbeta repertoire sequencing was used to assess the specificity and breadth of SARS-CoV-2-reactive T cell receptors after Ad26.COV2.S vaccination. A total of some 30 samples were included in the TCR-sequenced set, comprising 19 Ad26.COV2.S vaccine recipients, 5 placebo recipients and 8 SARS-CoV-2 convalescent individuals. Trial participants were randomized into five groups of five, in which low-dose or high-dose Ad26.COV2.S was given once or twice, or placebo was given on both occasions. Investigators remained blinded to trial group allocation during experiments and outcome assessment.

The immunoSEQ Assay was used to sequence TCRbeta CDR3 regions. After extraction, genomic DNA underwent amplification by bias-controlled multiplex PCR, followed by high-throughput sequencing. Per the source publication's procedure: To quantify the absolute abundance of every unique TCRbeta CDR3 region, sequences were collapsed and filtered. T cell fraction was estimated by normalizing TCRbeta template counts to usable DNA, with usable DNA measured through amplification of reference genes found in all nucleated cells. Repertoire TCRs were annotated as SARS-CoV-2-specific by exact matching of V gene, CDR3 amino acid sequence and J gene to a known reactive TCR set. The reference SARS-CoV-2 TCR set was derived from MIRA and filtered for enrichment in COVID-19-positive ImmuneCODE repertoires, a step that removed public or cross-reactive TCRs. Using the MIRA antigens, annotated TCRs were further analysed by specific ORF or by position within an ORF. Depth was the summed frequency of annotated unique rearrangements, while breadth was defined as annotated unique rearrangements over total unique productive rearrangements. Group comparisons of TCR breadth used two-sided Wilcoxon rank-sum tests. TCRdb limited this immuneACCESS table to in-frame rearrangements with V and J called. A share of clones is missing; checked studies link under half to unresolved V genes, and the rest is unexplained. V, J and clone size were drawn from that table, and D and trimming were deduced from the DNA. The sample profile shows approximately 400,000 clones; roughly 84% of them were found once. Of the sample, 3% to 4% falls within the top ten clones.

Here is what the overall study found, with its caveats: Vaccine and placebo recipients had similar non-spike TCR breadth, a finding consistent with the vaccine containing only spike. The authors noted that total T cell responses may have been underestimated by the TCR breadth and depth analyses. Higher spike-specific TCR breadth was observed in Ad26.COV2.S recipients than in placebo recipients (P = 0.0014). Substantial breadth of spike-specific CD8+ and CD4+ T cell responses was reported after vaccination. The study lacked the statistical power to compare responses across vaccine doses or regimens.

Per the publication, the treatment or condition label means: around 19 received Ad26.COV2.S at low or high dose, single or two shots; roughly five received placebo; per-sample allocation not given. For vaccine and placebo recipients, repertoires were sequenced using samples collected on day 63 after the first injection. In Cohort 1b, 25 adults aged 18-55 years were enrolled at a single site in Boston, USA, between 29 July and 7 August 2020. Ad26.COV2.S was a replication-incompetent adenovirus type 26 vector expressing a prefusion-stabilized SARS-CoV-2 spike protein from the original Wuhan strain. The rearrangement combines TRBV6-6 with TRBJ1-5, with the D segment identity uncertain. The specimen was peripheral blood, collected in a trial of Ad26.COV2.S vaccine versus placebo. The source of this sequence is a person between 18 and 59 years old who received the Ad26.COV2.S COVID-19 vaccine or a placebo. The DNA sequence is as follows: TGTGCCAGCAGTTATATCGGCCAGCCCCAGCATTTT. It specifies CASSYIGQPQHF.